The T cell receptor beta chain described here comes from a study of OX40 agonist ivuxolimab in advanced cancers. This CDR3 region has 17 residues. The trim removed 4 bases at V and 0 bases at J, leaving 5 bases unmatched. CDR1 is KGHSH, CDR2 LQKENI, per germline. Profiled with immunoSEQ multiplex PCR; TCRdb holds only in-frame clones, not every one. The profile shows more than 55,000 clones, around 86% of them singletons. The input for sequencing was CD4+ or CD8+ T cells sorted from blood, taken in a trial of the OX40 agonist ivuxolimab. This sequence originates from an adult with an advanced solid tumor such as melanoma, head and neck, liver or kidney cancer. This sequence joins TRBV18 and TRBJ2-3, with 12 bases aligning to TRBD2. Here the CDR3 DNA reads TGTGCCAGCTCACGGTTAGGGACTAGCGGGAGCACAGATACGCAGTATTTT. Protein: CASSRLGTSGSTDTQYF.